This T cell receptor (beta chain) was retrieved from a study of shared T cell receptors in the human thymus. The trim removed 3 bases at V and 1 base at J, leaving 11 bases unmatched. CDR1 and CDR2 (germline): LNHDA, SQIVND (reference sequence). The CDR3 covers 19 residues. Clones were read by immunoSEQ multiplex PCR, and TCRdb kept only the in-frame ones, dropping some. The sample has 650,000 to 950,000 clones; approximately 85% are singletons. The data also belong to a second study, concerning human thymus T cells. That investigation notes: Donation was from healthy Finnish infants who were having corrective surgery that addressed congenital heart defects. Resections were taken during corrective heart surgery, and the thymus tissue came from these. Thymic and blood repertoires showed apparently biased V and J gene usage. Unrelated individuals were reported by related research to share highly overlapping thymic repertoires.

Material: thymocytes. The chain has TRBV19 and TRBJ2-6; 8 bases fit TRBD2. The sequence came from a girl in the first two years of life with a congenital heart defect. The DNA for the CDR3 is TGTGCCAGTAGTATTACGGTCCAGCGGGGGAAGTCTGGGGCCAACGTCCTGACTTTC. Residues: CASSITVQRGKSGANVLTF.